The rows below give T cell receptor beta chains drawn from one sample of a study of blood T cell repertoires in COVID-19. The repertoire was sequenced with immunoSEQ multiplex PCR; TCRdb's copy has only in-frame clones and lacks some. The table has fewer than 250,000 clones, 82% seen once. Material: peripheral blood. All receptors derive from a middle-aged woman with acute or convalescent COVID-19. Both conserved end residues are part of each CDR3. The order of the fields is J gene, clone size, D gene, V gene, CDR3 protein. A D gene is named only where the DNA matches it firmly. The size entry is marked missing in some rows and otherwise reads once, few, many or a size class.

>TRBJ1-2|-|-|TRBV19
CASASDPTDGYTF
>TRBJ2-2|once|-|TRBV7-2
CASSLVPGAFGELFF
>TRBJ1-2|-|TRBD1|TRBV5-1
CASSLEGDRVGGYTF
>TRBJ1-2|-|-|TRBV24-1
CATSDLQGYGYTF
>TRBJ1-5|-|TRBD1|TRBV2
CASRRDRSYQPQHF
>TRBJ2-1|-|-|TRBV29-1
CSTGGFSYNEQFF
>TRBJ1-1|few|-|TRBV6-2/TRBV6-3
CASSRTGTEAFF
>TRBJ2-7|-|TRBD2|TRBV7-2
CASSPGAGGLYEQYF
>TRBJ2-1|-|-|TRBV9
CASSVELPSSYNEQFF
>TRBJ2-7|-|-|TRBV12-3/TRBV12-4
CASSPEASYEQYF
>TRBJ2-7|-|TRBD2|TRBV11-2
CASSFGLAGYEQYF
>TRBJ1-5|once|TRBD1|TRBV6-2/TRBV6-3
CASSYSTPDRAGQPQHF
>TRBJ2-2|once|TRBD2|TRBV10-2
CASGLAGGYGAGELFF
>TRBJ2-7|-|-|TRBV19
CATAGTAKSYEQYF
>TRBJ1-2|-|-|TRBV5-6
CASSHPQYGYTF
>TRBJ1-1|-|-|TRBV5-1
CASSPHGGGMNTEAFF
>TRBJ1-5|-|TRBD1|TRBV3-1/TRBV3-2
CASSPTGENQPQHF
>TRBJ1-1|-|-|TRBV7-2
CASSLGGRDRAFF
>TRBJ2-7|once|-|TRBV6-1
CASSDNGLEQYF
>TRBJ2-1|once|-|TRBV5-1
CASSLRAGTATGVWVQFF
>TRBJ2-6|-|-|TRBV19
CASSILDSSGANVLTF
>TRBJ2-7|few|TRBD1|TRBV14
CASSQATGTGAYEQYF
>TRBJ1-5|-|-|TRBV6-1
CASSEVGREKVWFQPQHF
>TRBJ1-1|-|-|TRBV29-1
CSLTMNTEAFF